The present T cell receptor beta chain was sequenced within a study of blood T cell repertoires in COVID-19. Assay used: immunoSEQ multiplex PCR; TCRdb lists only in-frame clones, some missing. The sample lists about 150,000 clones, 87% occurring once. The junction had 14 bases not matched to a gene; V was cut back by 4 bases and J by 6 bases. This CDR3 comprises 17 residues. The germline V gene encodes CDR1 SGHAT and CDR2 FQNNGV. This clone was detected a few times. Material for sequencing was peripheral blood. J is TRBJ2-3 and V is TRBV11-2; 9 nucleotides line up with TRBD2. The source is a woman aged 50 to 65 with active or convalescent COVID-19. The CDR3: CASSSYKGREGLDTQYF. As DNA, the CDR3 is TGTGCCAGCAGCTCATACAAGGGGCGGGAGGGCCTTGATACGCAGTATTTT.